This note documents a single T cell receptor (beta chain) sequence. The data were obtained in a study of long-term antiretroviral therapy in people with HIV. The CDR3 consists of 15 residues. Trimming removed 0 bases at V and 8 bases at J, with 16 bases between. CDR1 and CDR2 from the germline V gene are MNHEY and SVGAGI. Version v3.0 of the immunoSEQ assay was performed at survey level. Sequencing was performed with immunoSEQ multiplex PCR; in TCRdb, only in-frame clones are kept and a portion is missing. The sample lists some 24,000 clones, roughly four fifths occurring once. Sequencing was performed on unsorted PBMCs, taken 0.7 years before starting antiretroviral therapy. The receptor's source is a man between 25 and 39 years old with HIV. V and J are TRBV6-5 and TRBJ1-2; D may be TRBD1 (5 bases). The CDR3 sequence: CASSYSNRRVEGYTF. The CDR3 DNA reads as TGTGCCAGCAGTTACTCGAATCGCAGGGTGGAGGGCTACACCTTC.